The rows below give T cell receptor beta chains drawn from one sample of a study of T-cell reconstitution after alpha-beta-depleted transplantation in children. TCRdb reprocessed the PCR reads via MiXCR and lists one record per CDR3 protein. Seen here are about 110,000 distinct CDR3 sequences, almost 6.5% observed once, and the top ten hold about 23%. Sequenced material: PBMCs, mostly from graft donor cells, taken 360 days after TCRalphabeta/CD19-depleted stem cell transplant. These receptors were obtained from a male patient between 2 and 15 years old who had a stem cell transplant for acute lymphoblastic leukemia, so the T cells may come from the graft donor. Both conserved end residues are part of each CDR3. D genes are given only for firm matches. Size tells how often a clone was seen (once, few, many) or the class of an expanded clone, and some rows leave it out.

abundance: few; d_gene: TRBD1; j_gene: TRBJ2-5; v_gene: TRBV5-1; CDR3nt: TGCGCCAGCAGCTTGGACCCTCCTTCGACAGGGGAGGAGGAGACCCAGTACTTC; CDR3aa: CASSLDPPSTGEEETQYF
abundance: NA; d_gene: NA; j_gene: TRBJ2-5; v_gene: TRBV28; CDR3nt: TGTGCCAGCAGTTTATCGTGGGGCGAAGAGACCCTGTACTTC; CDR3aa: CASSLSWGEETLYF
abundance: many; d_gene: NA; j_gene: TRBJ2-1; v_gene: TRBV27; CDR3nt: TGTGCCAGCAGTTTATGGGGAGGTGAGCAGTTCTTC; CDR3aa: CASSLWGGEQFF
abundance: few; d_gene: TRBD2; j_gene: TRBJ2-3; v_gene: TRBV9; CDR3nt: TGTGCCAGCAGCCCCTACGGCGGGAGTAAAGATACGCAGTATTTT; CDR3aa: CASSPYGGSKDTQYF
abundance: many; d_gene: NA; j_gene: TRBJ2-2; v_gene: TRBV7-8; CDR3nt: TGTGCCAGCAGCTTTCCTAACACCGGGGAGCTGTTTTTT; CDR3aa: CASSFPNTGELFF
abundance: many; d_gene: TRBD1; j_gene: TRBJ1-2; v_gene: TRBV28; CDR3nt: TGTGCCAGCAGGAAAGGGGGCTACTATGGCTACACCTTC; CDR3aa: CASRKGGYYGYTF
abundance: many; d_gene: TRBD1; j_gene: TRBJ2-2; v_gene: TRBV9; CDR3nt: TGTGCCAGCACCGACAGGGGGCGCGGCGGGGAGCTGTTTTTT; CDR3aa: CASTDRGRGGELFF
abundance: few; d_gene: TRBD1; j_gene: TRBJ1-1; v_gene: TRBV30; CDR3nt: TGTGCCTGGAGTGTGGTACAGGGGCGAATGAACACTGAAGCTTTCTTT; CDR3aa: CAWSVVQGRMNTEAFF
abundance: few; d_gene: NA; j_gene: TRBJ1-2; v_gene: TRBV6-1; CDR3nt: TGTGCCAGCTTACCACCCAGGGCAGCTAACTATGGCTACACCTTC; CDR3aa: CASLPPRAANYGYTF
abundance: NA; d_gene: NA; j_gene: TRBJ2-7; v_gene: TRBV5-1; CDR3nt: TGCGCCAGCGCGGAGGAAGGGCATCAGCTGAACTCCTACGAGCAGTACTTC; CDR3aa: CASAEEGHQLNSYEQYF
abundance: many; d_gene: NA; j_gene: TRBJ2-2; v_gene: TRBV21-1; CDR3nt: TGTGCCAGCAGCAAAGAGGGTTCCCGCGCCCGCTCCGGGGAGCTGTTTTTT; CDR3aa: CASSKEGSRARSGELFF
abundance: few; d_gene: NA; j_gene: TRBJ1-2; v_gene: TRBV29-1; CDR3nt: TGCAGCGTTGAAGGGGGGAAGGAGGGCTATGGCTACACCTTC; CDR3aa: CSVEGGKEGYGYTF
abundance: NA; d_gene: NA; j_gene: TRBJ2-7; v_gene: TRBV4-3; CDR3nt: TGCGCCAGCAGCCAAGATCGCGGAGGGGCCTACGAGCAGTACTTC; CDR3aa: CASSQDRGGAYEQYF
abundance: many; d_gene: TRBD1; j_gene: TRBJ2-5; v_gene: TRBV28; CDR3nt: TGTGCCAGCAGTCAATCCGGGACAGGGAACGAGACCCAGTACTTC; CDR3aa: CASSQSGTGNETQYF
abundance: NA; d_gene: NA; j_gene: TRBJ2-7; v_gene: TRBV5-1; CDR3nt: TGCGCCAGCAGCTTGAGGCCAGGCAGGGATGACGAGCAGTACTTC; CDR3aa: CASSLRPGRDDEQYF
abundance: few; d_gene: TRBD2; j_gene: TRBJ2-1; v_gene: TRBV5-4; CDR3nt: TGTGCCAGCAGCTTGGTAAGGATGGGACTAGGATTCAATGAGCAGTTCTTC; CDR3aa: CASSLVRMGLGFNEQFF
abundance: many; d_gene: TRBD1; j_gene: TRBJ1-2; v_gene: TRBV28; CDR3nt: TGTGCCAGCAGTTTCAGGGGGCCTTTGAACTATGGCTACACCTTC; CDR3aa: CASSFRGPLNYGYTF
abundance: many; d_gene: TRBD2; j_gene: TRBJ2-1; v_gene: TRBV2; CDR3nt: TGTGCCAGCAGCAGTGAGGTGGAATCGCGGGAGACCCCTTACAATGAGCAGTTCTTC; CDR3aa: CASSSEVESRETPYNEQFF
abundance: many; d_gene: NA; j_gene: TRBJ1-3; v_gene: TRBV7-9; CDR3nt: TGTGCCAGCAGCCATGGATCTGGAAACACCATATATTTT; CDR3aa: CASSHGSGNTIYF
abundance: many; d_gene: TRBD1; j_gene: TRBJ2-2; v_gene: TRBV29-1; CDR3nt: TGCAGCGTTGGGACAGGGGGCGGAACCGGGGAGCTGTTTTTT; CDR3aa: CSVGTGGGTGELFF
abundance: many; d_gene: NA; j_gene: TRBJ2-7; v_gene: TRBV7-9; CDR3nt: TGTGCCAGCAGCCTAAGTGTCTACGAGCAGTACTTC; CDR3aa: CASSLSVYEQYF
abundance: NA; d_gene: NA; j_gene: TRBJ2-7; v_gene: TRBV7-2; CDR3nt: TGTGCCAGCAGCTTAGGGACCGCGGGAAGCGGGCAGTACTTC; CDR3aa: CASSLGTAGSGQYF
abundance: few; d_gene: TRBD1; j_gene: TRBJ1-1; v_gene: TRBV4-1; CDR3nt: TGCGCCAGCAGCAACAGACAGGGGAAGAACACTGAAGCTTTCTTT; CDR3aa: CASSNRQGKNTEAFF
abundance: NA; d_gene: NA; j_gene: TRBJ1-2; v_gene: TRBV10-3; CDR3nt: TGTGCCAGCCAAAGGGGGGAAGGGGACCTCTATGGCTACACCTTC; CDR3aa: CASQRGEGDLYGYTF
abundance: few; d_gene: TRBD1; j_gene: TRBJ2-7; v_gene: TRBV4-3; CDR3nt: TGCGCCAGCAGCCAAGGACAGGGGGTCCCCTACGAGCAGTACTTC; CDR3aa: CASSQGQGVPYEQYF
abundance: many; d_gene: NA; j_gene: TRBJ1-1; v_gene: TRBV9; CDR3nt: TGTGCCAGCAGCGGGCAGGGGAGGCCTCACGCTGAAGCTTTCTTT; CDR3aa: CASSGQGRPHAEAFF
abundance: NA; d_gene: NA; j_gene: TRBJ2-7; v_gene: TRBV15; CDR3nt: TGTGCCACCAGCCGGGATACCCCCTACGAGCAGTACTTC; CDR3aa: CATSRDTPYEQYF
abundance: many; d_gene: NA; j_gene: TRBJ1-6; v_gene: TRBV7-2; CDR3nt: TGTGCCAGCAGCTCCACGGAGAGATTTAATTCACCCCTCCACTTT; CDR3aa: CASSSTERFNSPLHF
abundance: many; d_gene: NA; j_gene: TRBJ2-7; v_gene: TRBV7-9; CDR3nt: TGTGCCAGCAGCTTAGTCTCGGGCCCAATCTCCTACGAGCAGTACTTC; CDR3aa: CASSLVSGPISYEQYF
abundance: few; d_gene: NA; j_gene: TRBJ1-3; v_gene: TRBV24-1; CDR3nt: TGTGCCACCAGTGAACTTGTATCCGGGACGCTCTCTGGAAACACCATATATTTT; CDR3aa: CATSELVSGTLSGNTIYF
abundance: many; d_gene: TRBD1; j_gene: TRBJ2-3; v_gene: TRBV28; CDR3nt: TGTGCCAGCAGTTCCGTGTTAGGACAGGGGACGCAGTATTTT; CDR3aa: CASSSVLGQGTQYF
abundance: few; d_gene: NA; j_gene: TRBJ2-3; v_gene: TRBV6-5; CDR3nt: TGTGCCAGCAGTTACCACGGACAGCAGAGCGATACGCAGTATTTT; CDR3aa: CASSYHGQQSDTQYF
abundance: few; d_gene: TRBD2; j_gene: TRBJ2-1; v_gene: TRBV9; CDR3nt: TGTGCCAGCAGCTCCCTCCGGGCTAGCGGGGCCACCTCCTCCTACAATGAGCAGTTCTTC; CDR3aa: CASSSLRASGATSSYNEQFF
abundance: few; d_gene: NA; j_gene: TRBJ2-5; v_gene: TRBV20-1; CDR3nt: TGCAGTGCCCTCAACCGACAACTAAGGGAGACCCAGTACTTC; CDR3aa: CSALNRQLRETQYF
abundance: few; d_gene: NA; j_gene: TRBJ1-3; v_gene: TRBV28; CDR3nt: TGTGCCAGCAGTTTAGAGGGGAAGGGGGGAAACACCATATATTTT; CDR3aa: CASSLEGKGGNTIYF
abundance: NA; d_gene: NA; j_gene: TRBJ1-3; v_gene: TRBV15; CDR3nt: TGTGCCACTCGAGAGCTCTCTGGAAACACCATATATTTT; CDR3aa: CATRELSGNTIYF
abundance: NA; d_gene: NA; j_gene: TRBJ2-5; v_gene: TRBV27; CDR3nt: TGTGCCAGCAGTTTACGGGGGCGCTTGTATGAGACCCAGTACTTC; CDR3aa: CASSLRGRLYETQYF
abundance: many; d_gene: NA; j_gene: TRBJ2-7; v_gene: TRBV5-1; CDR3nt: TGCGCCAGCAGCTTGTCTCGGATCTACGAGCAGTACTTC; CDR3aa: CASSLSRIYEQYF
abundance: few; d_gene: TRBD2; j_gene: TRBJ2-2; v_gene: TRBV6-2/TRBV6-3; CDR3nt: TGTGCCAGCAAACTGAGCGGGAGGCTGAACACCGGGGAGCTGTTTTTT; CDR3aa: CASKLSGRLNTGELFF
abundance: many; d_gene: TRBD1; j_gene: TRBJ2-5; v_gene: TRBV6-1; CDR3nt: TGTGCCAGCAGTCCGACAGGGGGGACTCAAGAGACCCAGTACTTC; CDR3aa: CASSPTGGTQETQYF
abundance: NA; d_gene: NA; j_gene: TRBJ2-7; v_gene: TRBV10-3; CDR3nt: TGTGCCATCAGTGAGCGCGGGGAGAGCCACGAGCAGTACTTC; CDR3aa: CAISERGESHEQYF